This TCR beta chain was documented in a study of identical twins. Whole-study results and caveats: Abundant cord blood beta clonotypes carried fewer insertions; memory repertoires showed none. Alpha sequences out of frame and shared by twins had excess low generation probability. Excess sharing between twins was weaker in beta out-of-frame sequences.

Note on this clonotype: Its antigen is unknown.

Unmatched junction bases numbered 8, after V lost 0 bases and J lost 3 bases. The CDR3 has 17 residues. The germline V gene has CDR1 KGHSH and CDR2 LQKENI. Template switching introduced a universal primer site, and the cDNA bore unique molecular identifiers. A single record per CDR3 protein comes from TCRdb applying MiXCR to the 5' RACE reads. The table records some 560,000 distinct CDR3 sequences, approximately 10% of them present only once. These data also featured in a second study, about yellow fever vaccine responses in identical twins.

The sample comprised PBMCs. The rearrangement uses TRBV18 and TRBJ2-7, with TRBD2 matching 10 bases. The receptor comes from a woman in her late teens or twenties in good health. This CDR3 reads CASSPPRSSGRDYEQYF. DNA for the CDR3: TGTGCCAGCTCACCACCCAGATCTAGCGGGAGAGACTACGAGCAGTACTTC.